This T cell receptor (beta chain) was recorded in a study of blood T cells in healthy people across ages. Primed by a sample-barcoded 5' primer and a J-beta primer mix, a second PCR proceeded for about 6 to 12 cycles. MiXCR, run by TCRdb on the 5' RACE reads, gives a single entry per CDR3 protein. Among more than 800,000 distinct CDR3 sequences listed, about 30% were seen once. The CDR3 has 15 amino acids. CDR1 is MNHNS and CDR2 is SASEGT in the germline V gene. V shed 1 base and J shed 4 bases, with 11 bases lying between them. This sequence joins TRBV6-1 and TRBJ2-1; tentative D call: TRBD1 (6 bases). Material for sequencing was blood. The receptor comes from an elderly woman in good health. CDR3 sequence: CASSEGGQGYNEQFF. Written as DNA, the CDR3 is TGTGCCAGCAGTGAAGGTGGTCAGGGGTACAATGAGCAGTTCTTC.